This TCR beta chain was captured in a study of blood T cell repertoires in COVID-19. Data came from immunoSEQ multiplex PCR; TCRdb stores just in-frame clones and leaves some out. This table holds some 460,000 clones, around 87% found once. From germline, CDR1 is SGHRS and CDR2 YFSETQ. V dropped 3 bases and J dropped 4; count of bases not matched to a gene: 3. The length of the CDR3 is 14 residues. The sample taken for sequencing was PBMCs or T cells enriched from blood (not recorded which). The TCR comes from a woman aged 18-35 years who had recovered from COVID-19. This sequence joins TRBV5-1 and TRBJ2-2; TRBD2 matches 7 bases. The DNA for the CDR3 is TGCGCCAGCAGCTCGGGGGGAGGCACCGGGGAGCTGTTTTTT. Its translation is CASSSGGGTGELFF.